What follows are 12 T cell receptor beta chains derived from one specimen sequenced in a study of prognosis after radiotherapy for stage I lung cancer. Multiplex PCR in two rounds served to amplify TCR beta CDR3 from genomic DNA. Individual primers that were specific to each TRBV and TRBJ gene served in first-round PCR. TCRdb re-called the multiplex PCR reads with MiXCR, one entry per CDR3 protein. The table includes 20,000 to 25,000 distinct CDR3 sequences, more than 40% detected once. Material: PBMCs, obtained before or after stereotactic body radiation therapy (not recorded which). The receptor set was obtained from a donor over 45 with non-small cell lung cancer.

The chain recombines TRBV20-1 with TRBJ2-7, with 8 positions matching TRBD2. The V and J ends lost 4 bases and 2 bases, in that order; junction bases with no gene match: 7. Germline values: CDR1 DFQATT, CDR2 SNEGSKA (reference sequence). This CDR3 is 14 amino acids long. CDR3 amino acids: CSATSGLVTYEQYF. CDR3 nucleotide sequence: TGCAGTGCTACATCGGGACTAGTAACCTACGAGCAGTACTTC.

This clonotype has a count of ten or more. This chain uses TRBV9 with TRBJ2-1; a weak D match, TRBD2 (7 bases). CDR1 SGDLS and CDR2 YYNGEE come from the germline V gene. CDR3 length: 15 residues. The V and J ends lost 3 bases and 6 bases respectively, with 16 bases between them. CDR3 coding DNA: TGTGCCAGCAGCGGGGGGGGGGGGCCCTTCAATGAGCAGTTCTTC. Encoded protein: CASSGGGGPFNEQFF.

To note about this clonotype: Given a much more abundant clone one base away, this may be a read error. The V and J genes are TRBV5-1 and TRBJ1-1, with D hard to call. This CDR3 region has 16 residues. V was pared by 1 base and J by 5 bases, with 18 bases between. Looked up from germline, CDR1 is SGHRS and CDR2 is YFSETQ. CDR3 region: CASSLPSGGAWTEAFF. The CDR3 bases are TGCGCCAGCAGCTTGCCCAGTGGAGGTGCATGGACTGAAGCTTTCTTT.

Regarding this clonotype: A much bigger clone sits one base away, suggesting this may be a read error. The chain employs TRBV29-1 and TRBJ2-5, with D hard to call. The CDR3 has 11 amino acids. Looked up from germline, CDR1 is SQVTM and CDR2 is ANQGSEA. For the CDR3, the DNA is TGCAGAGTTGGTGGCTCAGAGACCCAGTACTTC. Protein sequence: CRVGGSETQYF.

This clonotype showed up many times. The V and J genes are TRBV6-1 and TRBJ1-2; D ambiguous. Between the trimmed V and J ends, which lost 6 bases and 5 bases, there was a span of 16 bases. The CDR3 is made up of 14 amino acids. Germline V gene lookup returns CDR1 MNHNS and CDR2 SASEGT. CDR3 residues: CASRETRTPYGYTF. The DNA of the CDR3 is TGTGCCAGCAGAGAGACTCGTACGCCATATGGCTACACCTTC.

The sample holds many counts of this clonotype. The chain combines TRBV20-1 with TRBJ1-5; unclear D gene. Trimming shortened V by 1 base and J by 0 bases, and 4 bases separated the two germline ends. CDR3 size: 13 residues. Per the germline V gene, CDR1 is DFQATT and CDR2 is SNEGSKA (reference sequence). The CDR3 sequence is CSARGDSNQPQHF. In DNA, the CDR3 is TGCAGTGCTAGAGGGGATAGCAATCAGCCCCAGCATTTT.

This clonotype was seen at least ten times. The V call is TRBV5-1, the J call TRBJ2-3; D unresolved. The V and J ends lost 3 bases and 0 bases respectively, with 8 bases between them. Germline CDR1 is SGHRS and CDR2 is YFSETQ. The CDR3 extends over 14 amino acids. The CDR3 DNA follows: TGCGCCAGCAGCTCATTGACTAGCACAGATACGCAGTATTTT. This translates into CASSSLTSTDTQYF.

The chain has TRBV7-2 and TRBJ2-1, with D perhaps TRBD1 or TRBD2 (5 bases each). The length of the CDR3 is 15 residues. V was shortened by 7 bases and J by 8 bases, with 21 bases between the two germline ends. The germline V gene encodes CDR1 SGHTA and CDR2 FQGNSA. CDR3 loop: CASIPPPRGSHEQFF. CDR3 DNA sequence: TGTGCCAGCATCCCGCCCCCCCGGGGCAGCCATGAGCAGTTCTTC.

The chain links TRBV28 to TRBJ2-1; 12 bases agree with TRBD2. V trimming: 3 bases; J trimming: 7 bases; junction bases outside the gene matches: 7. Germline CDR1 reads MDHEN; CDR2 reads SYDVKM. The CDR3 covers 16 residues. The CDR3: CASSLSTSGGRNEQFF. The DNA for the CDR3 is TGTGCCAGCAGTTTGTCCACTAGCGGGGGGAGGAATGAGCAGTTCTTC. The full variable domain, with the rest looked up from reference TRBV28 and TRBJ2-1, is DVKVTQSSRYLVKRTGEKVFLECVQDMDHENMFWYRQDPGLGLRLIYFSYDVKMKEKGDIPEGYSVSREKKERFSLILESASTNQTSMYLCASSLSTSGGRNEQFFGPGTRLTVL.

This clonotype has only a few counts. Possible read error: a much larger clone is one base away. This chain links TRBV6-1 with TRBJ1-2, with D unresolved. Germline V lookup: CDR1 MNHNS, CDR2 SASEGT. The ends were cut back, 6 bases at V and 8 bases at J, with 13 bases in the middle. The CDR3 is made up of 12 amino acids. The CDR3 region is CASRRHGVGYTF. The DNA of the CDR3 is TGTGCCAGCAGAAGGCACGGCGTCGGCTACACCTTC.

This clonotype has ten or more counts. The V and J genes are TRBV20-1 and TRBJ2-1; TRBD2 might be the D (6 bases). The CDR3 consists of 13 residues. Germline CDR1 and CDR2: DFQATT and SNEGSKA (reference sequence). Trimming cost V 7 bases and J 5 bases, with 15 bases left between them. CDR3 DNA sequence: TGCAGTGTCCCGACTGGCGGGAACAATGAGCAGTTCTTC. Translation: CSVPTGGNNEQFF.

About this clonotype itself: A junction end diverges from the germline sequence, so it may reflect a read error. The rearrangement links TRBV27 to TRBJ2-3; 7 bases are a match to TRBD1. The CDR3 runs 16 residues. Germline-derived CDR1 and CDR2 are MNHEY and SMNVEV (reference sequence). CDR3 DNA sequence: TGTGTCAGCAGACCTTGCGACAGGGTACAGAAAGATACGCAGTATTTT. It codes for CVSRPCDRVQKDTQYF.